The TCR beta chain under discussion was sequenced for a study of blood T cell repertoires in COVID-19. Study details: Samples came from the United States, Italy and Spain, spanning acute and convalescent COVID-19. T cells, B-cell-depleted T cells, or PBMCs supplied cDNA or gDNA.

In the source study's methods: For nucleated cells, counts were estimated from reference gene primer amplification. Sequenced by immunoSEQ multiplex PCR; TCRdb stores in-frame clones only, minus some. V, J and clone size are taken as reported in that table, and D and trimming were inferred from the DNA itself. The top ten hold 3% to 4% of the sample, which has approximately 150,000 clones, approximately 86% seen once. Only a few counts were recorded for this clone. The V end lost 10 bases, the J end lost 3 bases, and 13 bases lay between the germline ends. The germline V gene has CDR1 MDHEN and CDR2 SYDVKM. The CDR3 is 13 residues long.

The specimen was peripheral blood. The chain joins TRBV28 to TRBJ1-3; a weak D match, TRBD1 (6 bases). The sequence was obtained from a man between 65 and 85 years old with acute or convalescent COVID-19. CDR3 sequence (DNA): TGTGCCACTTATACAGGGTTTGGAAACACCATATATTTT. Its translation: CATYTGFGNTIYF. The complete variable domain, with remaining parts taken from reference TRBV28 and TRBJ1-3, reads DVKVTQSSRYLVKRTGEKVFLECVQDMDHENMFWYRQDPGLGLRLIYFSYDVKMKEKGDIPEGYSVSREKKERFSLILESASTNQTSMYLCATYTGFGNTIYFGEGSWLTVV.